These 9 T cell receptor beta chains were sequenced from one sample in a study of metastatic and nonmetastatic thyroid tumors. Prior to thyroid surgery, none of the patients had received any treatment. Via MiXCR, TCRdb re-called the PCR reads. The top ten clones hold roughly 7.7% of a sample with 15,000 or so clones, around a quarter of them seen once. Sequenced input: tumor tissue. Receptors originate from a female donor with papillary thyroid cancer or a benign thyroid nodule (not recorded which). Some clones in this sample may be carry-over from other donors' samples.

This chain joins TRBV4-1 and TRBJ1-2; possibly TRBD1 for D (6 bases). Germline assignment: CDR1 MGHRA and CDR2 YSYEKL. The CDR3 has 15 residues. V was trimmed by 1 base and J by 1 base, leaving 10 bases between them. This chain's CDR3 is CASSQGRGNNYGYTF. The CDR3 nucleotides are TGCGCCAGCAGCCAAGGGAGGGGGAATAACTATGGCTACACCTTC.

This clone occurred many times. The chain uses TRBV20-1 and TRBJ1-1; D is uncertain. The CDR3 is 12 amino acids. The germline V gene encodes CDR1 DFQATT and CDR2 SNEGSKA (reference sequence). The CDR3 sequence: CSAATWNTEAFF. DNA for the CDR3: TGCAGCGCCGCGACATGGAACACTGAAGCTTTCTTT.

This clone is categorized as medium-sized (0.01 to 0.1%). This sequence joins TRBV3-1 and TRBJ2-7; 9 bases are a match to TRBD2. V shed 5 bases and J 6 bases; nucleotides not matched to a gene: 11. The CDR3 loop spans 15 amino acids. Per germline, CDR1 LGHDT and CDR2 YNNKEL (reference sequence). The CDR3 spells CASSFFPGLASEQYF. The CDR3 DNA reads TGTGCCAGCAGCTTTTTTCCGGGACTAGCAAGCGAGCAGTACTTC.

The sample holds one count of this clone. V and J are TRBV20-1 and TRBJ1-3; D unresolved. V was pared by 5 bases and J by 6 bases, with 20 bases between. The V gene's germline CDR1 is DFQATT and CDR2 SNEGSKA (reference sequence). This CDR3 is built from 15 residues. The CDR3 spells CSADAATDLVNTIYF. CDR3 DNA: TGCAGTGCTGACGCGGCGACGGATCTGGTAAACACCATATATTTT.

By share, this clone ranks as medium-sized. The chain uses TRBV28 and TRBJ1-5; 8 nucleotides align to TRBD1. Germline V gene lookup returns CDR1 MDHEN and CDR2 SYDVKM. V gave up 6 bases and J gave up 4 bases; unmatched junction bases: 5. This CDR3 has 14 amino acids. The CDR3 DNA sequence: TGTGCCAGCAGGAGACAGGGGCAGAATCAGCCCCAGCATTTT. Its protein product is CASRRQGQNQPQHF.

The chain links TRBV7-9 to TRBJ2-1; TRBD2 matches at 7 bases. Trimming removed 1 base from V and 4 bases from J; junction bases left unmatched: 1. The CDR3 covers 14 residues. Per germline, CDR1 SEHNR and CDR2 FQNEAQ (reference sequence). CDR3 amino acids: CASSLGGGYNEQFF. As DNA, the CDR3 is TGTGCCAGCAGCTTAGGGGGGGGATACAATGAGCAGTTCTTC.

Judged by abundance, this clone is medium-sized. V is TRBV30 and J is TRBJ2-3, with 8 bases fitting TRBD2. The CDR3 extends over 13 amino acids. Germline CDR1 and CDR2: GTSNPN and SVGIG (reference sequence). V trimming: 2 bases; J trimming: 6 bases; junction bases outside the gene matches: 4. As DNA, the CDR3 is TGTGCCTGGAGTAGGGTAGCGGGGGATACGCAGTATTTT. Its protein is CAWSRVAGDTQYF. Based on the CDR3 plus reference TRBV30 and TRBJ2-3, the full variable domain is SQTIHQWPATLVQPVGSPLSLECTVEGTSNPNLYWYRQAAGRGLQLLFYSVGIGQISSEVPQNLSASRPQDRQFILSSKKLLLSDSGFYLCAWSRVAGDTQYFGPGTRLTVL.

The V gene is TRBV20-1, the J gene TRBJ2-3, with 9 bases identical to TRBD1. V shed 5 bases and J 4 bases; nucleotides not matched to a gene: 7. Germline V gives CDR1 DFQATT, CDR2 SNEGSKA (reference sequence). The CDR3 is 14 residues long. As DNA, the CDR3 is TGCAGTGCTGGGGACAGGGATGTCGCAGATACGCAGTATTTT. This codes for CSAGDRDVADTQYF.

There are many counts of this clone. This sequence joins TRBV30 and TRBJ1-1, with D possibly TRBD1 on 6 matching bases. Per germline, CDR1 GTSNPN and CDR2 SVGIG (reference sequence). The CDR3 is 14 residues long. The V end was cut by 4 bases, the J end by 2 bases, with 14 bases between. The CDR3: CAWNRPGQNTEAFF. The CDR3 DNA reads TGTGCCTGGAACCGACCGGGACAAAACACTGAAGCTTTCTTT.